This T cell receptor beta chain was found in a study of T cell repertoires in cytomegalovirus infection. Study conclusions and caveats: What dominated the ex vivo response were HLA-C-restricted CMV-specific TCR beta clonotypes. The cumulative frequency of public TCR beta families distinguished individuals who carried CMV together with the relevant HLA.

Each CDR3 protein gets one entry after TCRdb re-called the reads with MiXCR. The sample contains about 160,000 distinct CDR3 sequences, more than 15% of which appear only once. This clonotype was observed a few times. Its antigen is undetermined. This CDR3 has 13 residues. The germline V gene encodes CDR1 SGHVS and CDR2 FNYEAQ. Trimming removed 5 bases from V and 8 bases from J, with 13 bases in between. Sequencing was carried out using CD8+ T cells from PBMCs. The sequence came from a human donor in good health (CMV status not recorded). Some clones in this sample may be carry-over from other donors' samples. This sequence joins TRBV7-6 and TRBJ2-1; D is perhaps TRBD1 (6 bases). CDR3 DNA: TGTGCCAGCAGCCAGAACAGGGATGATGAGCAGTTCTTC. It yields the protein CASSQNRDDEQFF. The variable domain in full, completed from reference TRBV7-6 and TRBJ2-1, reads GAGVSQSPRYKVTKRGQDVALRCDPISGHVSLYWYRQALGQGPEFLTYFNYEAQQDKSGLPNDRFSAERPEGSISTLTIQRTEQRDSAMYRCASSQNRDDEQFFGPGTRLTVL.